This T cell receptor (beta chain) was documented in a study of blood T cell repertoires in COVID-19. At the level of the study: Samples representing acute and convalescent COVID-19 were sourced from the United States, Italy and Spain.

Sequencing used immunoSEQ multiplex PCR; TCRdb keeps in-frame clones, though not all of them. The table records a few hundred thousand clones, more than 65% of them present only once. V dropped 10 bases and J dropped 0 bases, with 18 bases sitting between them. This CDR3 spans 15 amino acids. CDR1 is MNHEY, CDR2 SVGAGI, per germline. The V gene is TRBV6-5, the J gene TRBJ1-2; D is perhaps TRBD1 (5 bases). The TCR comes from a young woman with acute or convalescent COVID-19. Sequencing was done on a sample of peripheral blood. The CDR3 here is CATIPLWGTNYGYTF. CDR3 DNA: TGTGCCACCATCCCCTTGTGGGGCACTAACTATGGCTACACCTTC.